This TCR beta chain was sequenced for a study of cytomegalovirus exposure and HLA in healthy donors. Study results and caveats: TCR beta sequences reportedly predicted most subjects' HLA-A and HLA-B alleles accurately.

PCR involved 60 Vbeta and 13 Jbeta primers. Original processing notes: A later analysis tallied about 80 million unique TCR beta chains, some 12 million of them shared. This table comes from immunoSEQ multiplex PCR, and its TCRdb copy is limited to in-frame clones, with some not included. D and trimming come from the DNA, and the V and J calls and clone size come from that table. The sample yields approximately 100,000 clones, approximately 76% seen once. With regard to this clone: Its specificity is not known.

Germline values: CDR1 GTSNPN, CDR2 SVGIG (reference sequence). This CDR3 region has 13 residues. Germline trimming cut 3 bases from V and 3 bases from J; bases unmatched to any gene: 5. J is TRBJ2-7 and V is TRBV30, with TRBD2 matching 7 bases. The material sequenced was PBMCs. This receptor was obtained from a woman aged 18-35 years in good health and CMV-seropositive. For the CDR3, the DNA is TGTGCCTGGAGGCGCGGGGGTATCTACGAGCAGTACTTC. Residues: CAWRRGGIYEQYF.